This T cell receptor beta chain is drawn from a study of cytomegalovirus exposure and HLA in healthy donors. For the study at large: The study's early data release held about 80 million unique TCRs from HLA-typed donors. General study results and limits: TCR association rates varied by HLA locus in a later analysis, with DRB1 highest and HLA-C lowest.

In the case of this clone: Its cognate antigen is unknown.

PCR employed 60 Vbeta and 13 Jbeta primers. Sequenced by immunoSEQ multiplex PCR; TCRdb stores in-frame clones only, minus some. The sample has fewer than 80,000 clones, around two thirds seen once. V lost 4 bases and J lost 6, with 11 bases in between. CDR1 is SGHRS, CDR2 YFSETQ, per germline. The CDR3 length is 13 residues. The J gene is TRBJ1-5, the V gene TRBV5-1, with unresolved D. Sample: PBMCs. This receptor was identified in a woman aged 45-60 years in good health and CMV-seropositive. The CDR3 sequence: CASSPAGVQPQHF. For the CDR3, the DNA is TGCGCCAGCAGCCCCGCCGGAGTTCAGCCCCAGCATTTT.